One sample yielded the 16 T cell receptor beta chains listed below, sequenced in a study of blood T cell repertoires in COVID-19. Sequencing was performed with immunoSEQ multiplex PCR; in TCRdb, only in-frame clones are kept and a portion is missing. This sample has roughly 300,000 clones, with over 75% found just once. Sequencing input: PBMCs or T cells enriched from blood (not recorded which). The source of these receptors is a woman in her twenties or thirties who had recovered from COVID-19.

The chain has TRBV4-2 and TRBJ2-7; D perhaps matches TRBD1 (5 bases). The CDR3 has 14 residues. The V and J ends lost 4 bases and 1 base respectively, with 11 bases between them. Germline CDR1 LGHNA, CDR2 YNFKEQ. This chain's CDR3 is CASSPYKGSYEQYF. In nucleotides, the CDR3 is TGTGCCAGCAGCCCTTACAAGGGGTCCTACGAGCAGTACTTC.

V is TRBV5-1 and J is TRBJ1-4; D call uncertain. Trimming took 5 bases from V and 8 from J, leaving 13 bases between them. Germline values: CDR1 SGHRS, CDR2 YFSETQ. This CDR3 has 13 amino acids. The CDR3 DNA reads as TGCGCCAGCAGTCGCGACCCGGGGGAAAAACTGTTTTTT. Translated: CASSRDPGEKLFF.

V is TRBV9 and J is TRBJ1-6, with 7 bases that match TRBD1. Germline lookup yields CDR1 SGDLS and CDR2 YYNGEE. The J segment lost 10 bases and the V segment lost 3 bases, leaving 4 bases of the junction unmatched. The CDR3 has 13 residues. CDR3 bases: TGTGCCAGCAGCGGACAGGGTCCCTCACCCCTCCACTTT. This translates into CASSGQGPSPLHF.

The rearrangement links TRBV11-2 to TRBJ2-2; TRBD2 might be the D (5 bases). V was clipped by 6 bases and J by 0 bases, with 14 bases between them. This CDR3 region has 16 residues. The V gene's germline CDR1 is SGHAT and CDR2 FQNNGV. CDR3 nucleotide sequence: TGTGCCAGCAGGCGAGGGCAGTCCCCGAACACCGGGGAGCTGTTTTTT. Its translation: CASRRGQSPNTGELFF.

CDR3 sequence (DNA): TGTGCCAGTAGGACTAGCGGGGTCTACAATGAGCAGTTCTTC. It specifies CASRTSGVYNEQFF. This chain links TRBV19 with TRBJ2-1; 11 bases are a match to TRBD2. The CDR3 spans 14 residues. V lost 6 bases, J lost 3 bases, and 1 base stayed unmatched. Germline V lookup: CDR1 LNHDA, CDR2 SQIVND (reference sequence). The variable domain in full, with the rest retrieved from reference TRBV19 and TRBJ2-1, is DGGITQSPKYLFRKEGQNVTLSCEQNLNHDAMYWYRQDPGQGLRLIYYSQIVNDFQKGDIAEGYSVSREKKESFPLTVTSAQKNPTAFYLCASRTSGVYNEQFFGPGTRLTVL.

V is TRBV4-1 and J is TRBJ2-2; the D gene is possibly TRBD1 (6 bases). The CDR3 totals 16 residues. V lost 2 bases and J 1 base, leaving 11 bases between the germline ends. Germline CDR1 reads MGHRA; CDR2 reads YSYEKL. In DNA form, the CDR3 reads TGCGCCAGCAGCCAACCGCCACAGGGGAACACCGGGGAGCTGTTTTTT. Amino acid sequence: CASSQPPQGNTGELFF.

The chain links TRBV19 to TRBJ1-5, with D hard to call. This CDR3 comprises 13 residues. Trimming took 0 bases from V and 7 from J, leaving 7 bases between them. Germline V lookup: CDR1 LNHDA, CDR2 SQIVND (reference sequence). The DNA for the CDR3 is TGTGCCAGTAGTATAGATCAGCGACAGCCCCAGCATTTT. It encodes CASSIDQRQPQHF.

V and J are TRBV4-3 and TRBJ1-3, with D maybe TRBD1 (6 bases). The CDR3 spans 14 residues. Deletions cut 3 bases from V and 0 bases from J, with 6 bases between. Germline V lookup: CDR1 LGHNA, CDR2 YSLEER. CDR3 DNA sequence: TGCGCCAGCAGCCACAGGGGCTCTGGAAACACCATATATTTT. It translates to CASSHRGSGNTIYF.

The rearrangement links TRBV4-3 to TRBJ2-2, with TRBD2 identical over 10 bases. J lost 3 bases, V lost 4 bases, and 8 bases had no gene match. CDR1 LGHNA and CDR2 YSLEER come from the germline V gene. The CDR3 has 17 amino acids. CDR3 DNA: TGCGCCAGCAGCCCACGAGGGACTAGCGCTCACACCGGGGAGCTGTTTTTT. Residues: CASSPRGTSAHTGELFF.

The chain's CDR3 is CASSVPPGTGNSPLHF. DNA for the CDR3: TGTGCCAGCAGTGTACCGCCGGGGACAGGGAATTCACCCCTCCACTTT. This chain uses TRBV6-1 with TRBJ1-6, with TRBD1 identical over 9 bases. Trimming removed 4 bases from V and 7 bases from J; junction bases left unmatched: 8. This CDR3 contains 16 residues. Looked up from germline, CDR1 is MNHNS and CDR2 is SASEGT.

This clone was seen ten or more times. V usage is TRBV21-1 and J usage is TRBJ1-2; the table's D gene call, TRBD1, was not cross checked with the DNA. TRBV21-1 is a pseudogene locus. The CDR3 has 15 residues. The CDR3 reads CASAQDRGQPYGYTF. CDR3 coding DNA: TGTGCCAGCGCTCAAGACAGGGGCCAACCCTATGGCTACACCTTC.

The rearrangement joins TRBV5-1 to TRBJ1-6, with 9 nucleotides matching TRBD1. The CDR3 covers 14 residues. The ends lost 4 bases at V and 9 bases at J; junction bases unmatched: 5. Germline CDR1 and CDR2: SGHRS and YFSETQ. CDR3 sequence reads: CASSGTGNFSPLHF. CDR3 sequence (DNA): TGCGCCAGCAGCGGGACAGGGAATTTTTCACCCCTCCACTTT.

This chain uses TRBV5-6 with TRBJ1-4; no clear D. CDR3 length: 16 amino acids. The germline V gene encodes CDR1 SGHDT and CDR2 YYEEEE. V shed 0 bases and J shed 8 bases, with 17 bases lying between them. The CDR3 DNA sequence: TGTGCCAGCAGCTTGGTTGACTCGACGGAAGTAGAAAAACTGTTTTTT. The encoded protein is CASSLVDSTEVEKLFF.

J is TRBJ1-2 and V is TRBV2; no definite D call. Germline-derived CDR1 and CDR2 are SNHLY and FYNNEI. V was cut by 7 bases and J by 3 bases, with 12 bases left in between. The CDR3 covers 13 residues. CDR3 in DNA: TGTGCCAGCACCAAGGAGGCCCACTATGGCTACACCTTC. It translates to CASTKEAHYGYTF.

The V and J genes are TRBV12-3 or TRBV12-4 and TRBJ1-1; 10 bases match TRBD1. The V segment lost 4 bases and the J segment 4 bases; nucleotides outside the gene matches: 0. The CDR3 is 13 amino acids. The DNA for the CDR3 is TGTGCCAGCAGTTGGGACAGGGGCACTGAAGCTTTCTTT. Translation gives CASSWDRGTEAFF.

J is TRBJ1-4 and V is TRBV5-1; maybe TRBD1 (6 bases). There are 16 residues in the CDR3. The V end was cut by 0 bases, the J end by 3 bases, with 12 bases between. Per the germline V gene, CDR1 is SGHRS and CDR2 is YFSETQ. CDR3 amino acids: CASSLDNRQANEKLFF. For the CDR3, the DNA is TGCGCCAGCAGCTTGGACAACCGACAGGCTAATGAAAAACTGTTTTTT.